This TCR beta chain was recorded in a study of CD8 T cells in ankylosing spondylitis. TCRdb re-called the 5' RACE reads with MiXCR, one entry per CDR3 protein. The sample consists of approximately 220,000 distinct CDR3 sequences, about 11% of them appearing once. The table lists this clonotype with many counts. Germline CDR1 reads SGDLS; CDR2 reads YYNGEE. Trimming left V 4 bases short and J 13 bases short, with 21 bases between. The CDR3 is 15 amino acids. The sample comprised blood, either unsorted or a sorted T cell fraction (not recorded which). The clonotype originates from a male donor with ankylosing spondylitis or in good health (not recorded which). The chain carries TRBV9 and TRBJ1-6; TRBD1 is a possible D gene (6 bases). The CDR3 reads CASSPSRGDRSPLHF. CDR3 nucleotides: TGTGCCAGCAGCCCTAGTAGGGGGGACCGGTCCCCCCTCCACTTT.